These 25 T cell receptor beta chains came from one sample sequenced in a study of beta chain features in type 1 diabetes. The whole isolated RNA underwent reverse transcription, so sequencing captured expressed TCRB transcripts. Here immunoSEQ multiplex PCR was the method, and the copy in TCRdb shows in-frame clones only, minus some. The sample lists hundreds of thousands of clones, about 14% occurring once. Sequenced: central memory CD4+ T cells from blood. The source of these receptors is a man aged 30 to 45 in good health.

V and J are TRBV28 and TRBJ1-5, with D maybe TRBD1 (5 bases). V was pared by 5 bases and J by 6 bases, with 11 bases between. The CDR3 spans 13 residues. Per the germline V gene, CDR1 is MDHEN and CDR2 is SYDVKM. CDR3 protein: CASSAGFSQPQHF. In DNA, the CDR3 is TGTGCCAGCAGTGCAGGGTTTTCTCAGCCCCAGCATTTT.

V and J are TRBV2 and TRBJ2-1, with D hard to call. V lost 1 base and J lost 0, with 1 base in between. The CDR3 has 13 residues. In germline, CDR1 is SNHLY, CDR2 FYNNEI. The CDR3 spells CASSEGSYNEQFF. The CDR3 nucleotides are TGTGCCAGCAGTGAAGGCTCCTACAATGAGCAGTTCTTC.

In its sample, this clone was seen a few times. The V gene is TRBV9, the J gene TRBJ2-3; D unclear. Germline CDR1 SGDLS, CDR2 YYNGEE. V dropped 3 bases and J dropped 0 bases, with 8 bases sitting between them. The CDR3 has 14 residues. CDR3: CASSAGVSTDTQYF. The CDR3 coding sequence is TGTGCCAGCAGCGCCGGAGTTAGCACAGATACGCAGTATTTT.

The V gene is TRBV6-5, the J gene TRBJ2-3; TRBD2 might be the D (6 bases). This CDR3 spans 14 amino acids. Trimming removed 5 bases at V and 0 bases at J, with 9 bases between. Germline-derived CDR1 and CDR2 are MNHEY and SVGAGI. CDR3 nucleotides: TGTGCCAGCAGTGCGGCGGGGAGCACAGATACGCAGTATTTT. As protein: CASSAAGSTDTQYF.

This clone was observed a few times. The chain is built from TRBV4-2 and TRBJ2-1, with D perhaps matching TRBD2 (6 bases). Trimming took off 4 bases at V and 0 bases at J, with 13 bases between the two ends. The CDR3 is 16 amino acids. Germline V gene data show CDR1 as LGHNA and CDR2 as YNFKEQ. In nucleotides, the CDR3 is TGTGCCAGCAGCCCGACCGGGGGTACCTCCTACAATGAGCAGTTCTTC. Its protein product is CASSPTGGTSYNEQFF.

The genes are TRBV5-1 and TRBJ2-5, with D perhaps matching TRBD2 (6 bases). V was cut by 4 bases and J by 2 bases, with 12 bases left in between. Germline-derived CDR1 and CDR2 are SGHRS and YFSETQ. The CDR3 loop spans 14 amino acids. CDR3 sequence: CASSRGTLQETQYF. The CDR3 coding sequence is TGCGCCAGCAGCCGGGGGACTCTTCAAGAGACCCAGTACTTC.

CDR3 DNA sequence: TGCGCCAGCAGCTGGGGGACAGGGAAAGGCATTCAGTACTTC. Amino acids: CASSWGTGKGIQYF. This chain connects TRBV5-1 to TRBJ2-4; 9 bases agree with TRBD1. With V trimmed by 3 bases and J by 9 bases, 7 bases remained unmatched. The germline V gene encodes CDR1 SGHRS and CDR2 YFSETQ. The CDR3 spans 14 residues.

This clone showed up many times. The chain combines TRBV2 with TRBJ1-4; a possible D gene is TRBD1 (6 bases). Looked up from germline, CDR1 is SNHLY and CDR2 is FYNNEI. The CDR3 is 13 amino acids. V lost 7 bases and J 1 base, leaving 7 bases between the germline ends. DNA of the CDR3: TGTGCCAGCACGACAGGAACTAATGAAAAACTGTTTTTT. Translated: CASTTGTNEKLFF.

The sample holds a few counts of this clone. V is TRBV11-2 and J is TRBJ1-1, with 10 bases aligning to TRBD1. CDR1 and CDR2 (germline): SGHAT, FQNNGV. The CDR3 covers 14 residues. The junction had 0 bases not matched to a gene; V was cut back by 4 bases and J by 1 base. CDR3 bases: TGTGCCAGCAGCTGGGACAGGGGGAACACTGAAGCTTTCTTT. It translates to CASSWDRGNTEAFF.

The CDR3 DNA follows: TGTGCCAGCAGTTTACGCCGGACAGGGGGCCATAATTCACCCCTCCACTTT. Translated: CASSLRRTGGHNSPLHF. The chain joins TRBV27 to TRBJ1-6; TRBD1 aligns across 11 bases. The V gene end was trimmed by 2 bases and the J gene end by 5 bases; junction bases not matched to a gene: 5. The V gene's germline CDR1 is MNHEY and CDR2 SMNVEV (reference sequence). This CDR3 is built from 17 residues.

There are many counts of this clone. The chain combines TRBV7-2 with TRBJ1-2; D is ambiguous. V was trimmed by 5 bases and J by 4 bases, leaving 8 bases between them. CDR1 and CDR2 (germline): SGHTA, FQGNSA. The CDR3 is made up of 12 amino acids. For the CDR3, the DNA is TGTGCCAGCAGCGCCACGGGCTATGGCTACACCTTC. This translates into CASSATGYGYTF.

This clone occurred a few times. The genes are TRBV2 and TRBJ1-4; the D gene is possibly TRBD1 (5 bases). The V gene's germline CDR1 is SNHLY and CDR2 FYNNEI. The CDR3 totals 15 residues. Trimming removed 0 bases from V and 7 bases from J, with 12 bases in between. This CDR3 reads CASSEAAGGVEKLFF. The CDR3 coding sequence is TGTGCCAGCAGTGAAGCGGCTGGAGGGGTTGAAAAACTGTTTTTT.

Regarding this clone: Germline and junction disagree at one end, which may indicate a read error. This chain links TRBV15 with TRBJ2-3, with D unresolved. CDR1 LNHNV and CDR2 YYDKDF come from the germline V gene (reference sequence). There are 14 residues in the CDR3. The CDR3 sequence is CVTSRDLTSDTQYF. CDR3 DNA sequence: TGTGTCACCAGCAGAGATCTGACGTCAGATACGCAGTATTTT.

This clone was recorded a few times. The CDR3 spells CASSLPSTGLAYEQYF. The CDR3 region has the DNA TGTGCCAGCAGCTTACCCAGCACGGGACTAGCTTACGAGCAGTACTTC. The genes are TRBV11-2 and TRBJ2-7; TRBD2 matches 9 bases. Germline loops: CDR1 SGHAT, CDR2 FQNNGV. The CDR3 sequence is 16 residues long. V shed 2 bases, J shed 4 bases, and the junction held 9 bases outside the gene matches.

The V gene is TRBV7-2, the J gene TRBJ2-7, with D tentatively TRBD2 (5 bases). This CDR3 has 14 amino acids. V dropped 5 bases and J dropped 4 bases, with 15 bases sitting between them. Looked up from germline, CDR1 is SGHTA and CDR2 is FQGNSA. DNA for the CDR3: TGTGCCAGCAGCCGCCCCCCCGAGGGTTACGAGCAGTACTTC. Translating it yields CASSRPPEGYEQYF. Looking up the rest from reference TRBV7-2 and TRBJ2-7 gives the full variable domain: GAGVSQSPSNKVTEKGKDVELRCDPISGHTALYWYRQSLGQGLEFLIYFQGNSAPDKSGLPSDRFSAERTGGSVSTLTIQRTQQEDSAVYLCASSRPPEGYEQYFGPGTRLTVT.

V is TRBV6-4 and J is TRBJ1-2, with 8 bases that match TRBD1. CDR1 is MRHNA and CDR2 is SNTAGT in the germline V gene. V shed 6 bases and J 4 bases; nucleotides not matched to a gene: 13. The CDR3 runs 16 residues. The CDR3 spells CASRPTRQGRPYGYTF. In DNA, the CDR3 is TGTGCCAGCAGACCAACTCGACAGGGGAGGCCCTATGGCTACACCTTC.

This clone was detected only a few times. This chain uses TRBV19 with TRBJ2-2, with 7 bases that match TRBD1. The CDR3 is 14 amino acids. Losses at the gene ends were 5 bases for V and 2 bases for J; bases not matched to a gene: 2. Germline CDR1 is LNHDA and CDR2 is SQIVND (reference sequence). Here the CDR3 DNA reads TGTGCCAGTAGTGGGGACAGAAACACCGGGGAGCTGTTTTTT. Protein sequence: CASSGDRNTGELFF.

This clone was detected a few times. J is TRBJ2-3 and V is TRBV11-2, with 12 bases fitting TRBD2. The germline V gene encodes CDR1 SGHAT and CDR2 FQNNGV. V trimming: 6 bases; J trimming: 2 bases; junction bases outside the gene matches: 6. The CDR3 is 16 residues long. CDR3 protein: CASREGLAGFTDTQYF. DNA for the CDR3: TGTGCCAGCAGAGAGGGACTAGCGGGCTTCACAGATACGCAGTATTTT.

This clone was recorded many times. The chain joins TRBV20-1 to TRBJ1-6; possibly TRBD1 for D (5 bases). CDR3 size: 11 residues. Germline V lookup: CDR1 DFQATT, CDR2 SNEGSKA (reference sequence). Deletions cut 1 base from V and 16 bases from J, with 11 bases between. CDR3 nucleotide sequence: TGCAGTGCTAGAGTACAGGCCATACTCCACTTT. Protein product: CSARVQAILHF.

This clone was observed a few times. The CDR3 region is CASSSSPYEQYF. The CDR3 DNA is TGTGCCAGCAGCTCCTCTCCCTACGAGCAGTACTTC. The chain carries TRBV13 and TRBJ2-7; D is ambiguous. The V and J ends lost 4 bases and 2 bases respectively, with 6 bases between them. The germline gives CDR1 PRHDT, CDR2 FYEKMQ (reference sequence). The length of the CDR3 is 12 residues.

The chain couples TRBV4-3 to TRBJ2-1; 8 bases align to TRBD2. V was pared by 4 bases and J by 5 bases, with 13 bases of the junction left unmatched. Germline V gives CDR1 LGHNA, CDR2 YSLEER. The CDR3 is 17 amino acids. In nucleotides, the CDR3 is TGCGCCAGCAGCCCACTAACCGGAGGACTAGCAGACAATGAGCAGTTCTTC. Translated, it gives CASSPLTGGLADNEQFF.

This chain uses TRBV4-3 with TRBJ1-2, with no clear D. Germline CDR1 reads LGHNA; CDR2 reads YSLEER. Trimming shortened V by 4 bases and J by 6 bases, and 21 bases separated the two germline ends. This CDR3 has 16 amino acids. CDR3 nucleotide sequence: TGCGCCAGCAGCCGAGACCCATCGGGGTTCGGAGATGGCTACACCTTC. This translates into CASSRDPSGFGDGYTF.

This clone was seen a few times. This sequence joins TRBV21-1 and TRBJ1-1; the tabulated D call, TRBD1, remains unverified against the DNA. TRBV21-1 is classified as a pseudogene. This CDR3 comprises 15 residues. DNA for the CDR3: TGTGCCAGCAGCAAGGTCCAGGGGTCGGGCACTGAAGCTTTCTTT. This encodes CASSKVQGSGTEAFF.

There are a few counts of this clone. V gene TRBV20-1 combines with J gene TRBJ2-3; 9 nucleotides line up with TRBD2. The CDR3 consists of 11 residues. In germline, CDR1 is DFQATT, CDR2 SNEGSKA (reference sequence). The CDR3 nucleotides are TGCACCTCAGTTTCCGGGACTAGCCAGTATTTT. This encodes CTSVSGTSQYF.

This clone was detected a few times. The genes are TRBV18 and TRBJ1-2; TRBD1 matches 7 bases. Germline V CDR1 and CDR2: KGHSH, LQKENI. This CDR3 is built from 13 residues. The junction had 2 bases not matched to a gene; V was cut back by 1 base and J by 6 bases. CDR3 residues: CASSPRGQDGYTF. The CDR3 DNA follows: TGTGCCAGCTCACCACGAGGACAGGATGGCTACACCTTC.